The rows below give T cell receptor beta chains drawn from one sample of a study of blood T cell repertoires in COVID-19. The data were produced by immunoSEQ multiplex PCR, yet TCRdb's version contains in-frame clones alone and is incomplete. The sample shows 140,000 to 150,000 clones, around 82% of them seen only once. The specimen sequenced was peripheral blood. The receptors stem from a man aged 60-69 years with acute or convalescent COVID-19. Both conserved end residues are part of each CDR3. D genes are given only for firm matches. The size field is filled for only some rows; it gives once, few, many or a size class.

cdr3_aa | cdr3_nt | v_call | d_call | clone_size | j_call
CASSLSSGNTGELFF | TGTGCCAGCAGCTTAAGTAGCGGGAACACCGGGGAGCTGTTTTTT | TRBV11-2 | . | . | TRBJ2-2
CASSGPASGGYNEQFF | TGTGCCAGCAGTGGCCCAGCTAGCGGGGGATACAATGAGCAGTTCTTC | TRBV2 | TRBD2 | many | TRBJ2-1
CASSLDGEAAKNIQYF | TGTGCCAGCAGCTTAGACGGGGAAGCGGCCAAAAACATTCAGTACTTC | TRBV11-2 | . | . | TRBJ2-4
CASSAGLAGGGEQFF | TGTGCCAGCAGTGCAGGACTAGCCGGGGGAGGTGAGCAGTTCTTC | TRBV27 | TRBD2 | . | TRBJ2-1
CSARGPREQYF | TGCAGTGCTAGAGGTCCTAGGGAGCAGTACTTC | TRBV20-1 | . | few | TRBJ2-7
CASSTGTSGSTDTQYF | TGTGCCAGCAGCACGGGGACTAGCGGTAGCACAGATACGCAGTATTTT | TRBV4-2 | TRBD2 | . | TRBJ2-3
CASSPHWGRVNTEAFF | TGTGCCAGCAGCCCTCACTGGGGCAGGGTGAACACTGAAGCTTTCTTT | TRBV3-1/TRBV3-2 | . | . | TRBJ1-1
CASSLQMASFEQYF | TGTGCCAGCAGCTTGCAAATGGCTAGTTTCGAGCAGTACTTC | TRBV11-2 | . | few | TRBJ2-7
CASILRQTGGGETQYF | TGTGCCAGCATCCTGCGCCAGACAGGGGGCGGGGAGACCCAGTACTTC | TRBV2 | TRBD1 | . | TRBJ2-5
CASSFGAGRNNEQFF | TGTGCCAGCAGCTTTGGAGCGGGGAGAAACAATGAGCAGTTCTTC | TRBV11-2 | TRBD2 | few | TRBJ2-1
CASSSPGAGETDTQYF | TGTGCCAGCAGCTCCCCGGGGGCGGGAGAAACAGATACGCAGTATTTT | TRBV7-9 | . | . | TRBJ2-3
CASSVFERVGHNEQFF | TGTGCCAGCAGCGTCTTTGAGCGGGTGGGCCACAATGAGCAGTTCTTC | TRBV7-9 | . | . | TRBJ2-1
CASSFEGRLYNEQFF | TGTGCCAGCAGCTTCGAGGGGAGGTTGTACAATGAGCAGTTCTTC | TRBV7-2 | . | . | TRBJ2-1
CASSPPAPGNEQFF | TGTGCCAGCAGTCCCCCAGCCCCGGGCAATGAGCAGTTCTTC | TRBV28 | . | few | TRBJ2-1
CASTPGQATNEQFF | TGTGCCAGCACCCCGGGACAGGCCACCAATGAGCAGTTCTTC | TRBV28 | TRBD1 | . | TRBJ2-1
CASSLRLDYNEQFF | TGTGCCAGCAGTTTAAGACTGGATTACAATGAGCAGTTCTTC | TRBV2 | . | . | TRBJ2-1
CASSMTGGMNTGELFF | TGCGCCAGCAGCATGACAGGGGGGATGAACACCGGGGAGCTGTTTTTT | TRBV5-1 | TRBD1 | . | TRBJ2-2
CASSLSEGALSYEQYF | TGTGCCAGCAGTTTATCAGAGGGGGCCCTCTCCTACGAGCAGTACTTC | TRBV27 | TRBD1 | once | TRBJ2-7
CASSIFQGPYNEQFF | TGTGCCAGTAGTATATTTCAGGGGCCCTACAATGAGCAGTTCTTC | TRBV19 | . | . | TRBJ2-1
CASRTANTEAFF | TGTGCCAGCAGGACTGCGAACACTGAAGCTTTCTTT | TRBV19 | . | . | TRBJ1-1
CASSSGQGRNIQYF | TGTGCCAGCAGCTCTGGACAGGGCCGAAACATTCAGTACTTC | TRBV7-9 | TRBD1 | once | TRBJ2-4
CASSIRRNTEAFF | TGTGCCAGCAGTATTCGGAGGAACACTGAAGCTTTCTTT | TRBV12-3/TRBV12-4 | . | few | TRBJ1-1
CASSREERYEQYF | TGTGCCAGCAGTCGAGAGGAGCGGTACGAGCAGTACTTC | TRBV6-5 | . | . | TRBJ2-7
CASSVGGGWETQYF | TGTGCCAGCAGCGTAGGCGGGGGTTGGGAGACCCAGTACTTC | TRBV9 | TRBD2 | . | TRBJ2-5
CASSEAGGVENEQFF | TGCGCCAGCAGTGAGGCAGGGGGCGTTGAGAATGAGCAGTTCTTC | TRBV10-1 | TRBD1 | once | TRBJ2-1
CASSFITAGGLGDTQYF | TGTGCCAGCAGTTTTATTACGGCGGGAGGGTTGGGAGATACGCAGTATTTT | TRBV27 | TRBD2 | . | TRBJ2-3
CASSDGRVGYEQYF | TGTGCCAGCAGTGATGGCAGGGTTGGGTACGAGCAGTACTTC | TRBV2 | . | . | TRBJ2-7
CASSYRDTGKAEAFF | TGTGCCAGCAGCTACCGGGACACGGGAAAGGCTGAAGCTTTCTTT | TRBV5-4 | . | . | TRBJ1-1
CASSFSTEAFF | TGTGCCAGCAGCTTTAGTACTGAAGCTTTCTTT | TRBV7-9 | . | . | TRBJ1-1
CASSIDGGGLELFF | TGTGCCAGTAGTATAGACGGGGGGGGTCTCGAGCTGTTTTTT | TRBV19 | TRBD2 | . | TRBJ2-2
CASSVGVLAGDEQYF | TGTGCCAGCAGCGTAGGCGTGCTAGCGGGAGACGAGCAGTACTTC | TRBV9 | TRBD2 | . | TRBJ2-7
CASSSLTGGSYGYTF | TGCGCCAGCAGCTCGTTAACGGGTGGTAGCTATGGCTACACCTTC | TRBV5-1 | . | . | TRBJ1-2
CASSVGLATYEQYF | TGTGCCAGCAGCGTCGGACTAGCGACCTACGAGCAGTACTTC | TRBV9 | TRBD2 | . | TRBJ2-7
CASSIPQGSGSNYGYTF | TGTGCCAGTAGTATCCCACAGGGGAGTGGTTCTAACTATGGCTACACCTTC | TRBV19 | TRBD1 | . | TRBJ1-2
CASSVMENGNTIYF | TGTGCCAGCAGCGTTATGGAGAACGGAAACACCATATATTTT | TRBV9 | . | . | TRBJ1-3
CASKTQGPGQGDYEQYF | TGTGCCAGCAAAACCCAAGGTCCGGGACAGGGAGATTACGAGCAGTACTTC | TRBV9 | TRBD1 | . | TRBJ2-7
CASSVEGQGEETQYF | TGTGCCAGCAGCGTAGAGGGACAGGGGGAGGAGACCCAGTACTTC | TRBV9 | TRBD1 | . | TRBJ2-5
CASSFSAEIYNEQFF | TGTGCCAGCAGTTTCTCGGCGGAAATCTACAATGAGCAGTTCTTC | TRBV28 | . | . | TRBJ2-1
CASSLGVGTSYEQYF | TGTGCCAGCAGCTTAGGAGTTGGGACTAGCTACGAGCAGTACTTC | TRBV11-2 | TRBD2 | few | TRBJ2-7
CAEKQGWSFPYGYTF | TGTGCGGAAAAACAGGGGTGGTCTTTTCCCTATGGCTACACCTTC | TRBV30 | TRBD1 | . | TRBJ1-2
CASQEHSSYEQYF | TGTGCCAGCCAGGAACACAGCTCCTACGAGCAGTACTTC | TRBV5-4 | . | . | TRBJ2-7
CATQGGADEQYF | TGTGCCACCCAAGGGGGAGCGGATGAGCAGTACTTC | TRBV27 | . | . | TRBJ2-7
CASSLEPGGMETQYF | TGTGCCAGCAGCTTGGAGCCAGGGGGCATGGAGACCCAGTACTTC | TRBV5-6 | TRBD1 | . | TRBJ2-5
CASSFGADWNF | TGTGCCAGCAGCTTTGGGGCGGATTGGAACTTC | TRBV7-9 | . | few | TRBJ2-7
CASSFDQGGLDIQYF | TGTGCCAGCAGTTTTGACCAGGGGGGTTTAGACATTCAGTACTTC | TRBV28 | . | . | TRBJ2-4
CASSSRPNSGEKLFF | TGTGCCAGCAGCTCCCGGCCCAACTCGGGTGAAAAACTGTTTTTT | TRBV7-2 | . | . | TRBJ1-4
CASIQGGAIGNSPLHF | TGTGCCAGCATCCAGGGTGGGGCGATAGGGAATTCACCCCTCCACTTT | TRBV27 | . | . | TRBJ1-6
CASRPTGGRTEAFF | TGTGCCAGCAGACCGACAGGGGGTAGGACTGAAGCTTTCTTT | TRBV3-1/TRBV3-2 | TRBD1 | few | TRBJ1-1